Shown below are 26 T cell receptor beta chains from a single sample sequenced in a study of T-cell reconstitution after alpha-beta-depleted transplantation in children. This sample's TCRbeta library carried unique molecular identifier barcodes. A single record per CDR3 protein comes from TCRdb applying MiXCR to the PCR reads. Of 300,000 to 400,000 distinct CDR3 sequences listed, around 15% are singletons. The specimen comprised PBMCs, mostly from graft donor cells, sampled 360 days after TCRalphabeta/CD19-depleted stem cell transplant. These receptors all come from a male patient between 2 and 15 years old who had a stem cell transplant for acute lymphoblastic leukemia, so the T cells may come from the graft donor.

This clonotype was seen a handful of times. The genes are TRBV25-1 and TRBJ1-1; 8 positions agree with TRBD1. CDR1 is MGHDK, CDR2 SYGVNS, per germline. V lost 3 bases, J lost 3 bases, and 9 bases stayed unmatched. The CDR3 extends over 16 amino acids. CDR3 bases: TGTGCCAGCAGTGACTCTTGGACAGGGCTTGACACTGAAGCTTTCTTT. Residues: CASSDSWTGLDTEAFF.

The chain couples TRBV20-1 to TRBJ2-7; 13 nucleotides line up with TRBD2. This CDR3 is 16 amino acids long. CDR1 DFQATT and CDR2 SNEGSKA come from the germline V gene (reference sequence). The V segment lost 2 bases and the J segment 6 bases; nucleotides outside the gene matches: 10. This CDR3 reads CSARTTSGRASLEQYF. CDR3 DNA: TGCAGTGCTAGAACCACTAGCGGGAGGGCCTCTCTCGAGCAGTACTTC.

The gene calls are TRBV20-1 and TRBJ1-1, with a tentative D call TRBD1 (5 bases). Trimming left V 0 bases short and J 5 bases short, with 13 bases between. Germline V CDR1 and CDR2: DFQATT, SNEGSKA (reference sequence). This CDR3 is built from 14 residues. The CDR3 here is CSARDPGRETEAFF. CDR3 bases: TGCAGTGCTAGAGATCCGGGCAGGGAAACTGAAGCTTTCTTT.

The chain carries TRBV5-6 and TRBJ2-2, with D perhaps matching TRBD1 (5 bases). V was clipped by 3 bases and J by 6 bases, with 15 bases between them. Germline assignment: CDR1 SGHDT and CDR2 YYEEEE. The CDR3 is made up of 15 amino acids. The CDR3 DNA follows: TGTGCCAGCAGCTGGGGCCCCGACGGGCCCGGGGAGCTGTTTTTT. This sequence encodes CASSWGPDGPGELFF.

V and J are TRBV20-1 and TRBJ2-7; 10 nucleotides agree with TRBD2. CDR1 and CDR2 (germline): DFQATT, SNEGSKA (reference sequence). V lost 4 bases to trimming and J lost 1 base; unmatched junction nucleotides: 4. The CDR3 is 14 amino acids. CDR3 in amino acids: CSAIPGLASYEQYF. DNA for the CDR3: TGCAGTGCTATCCCGGGACTAGCGTCCTACGAGCAGTACTTC.

This clonotype was detected a few times. V is TRBV7-9 and J is TRBJ2-3, with D possibly matching TRBD1 (6 bases). V dropped 4 bases and J dropped 2 bases, with 16 bases sitting between them. The germline gives CDR1 SEHNR, CDR2 FQNEAQ (reference sequence). The CDR3 sequence is 16 residues long. The CDR3 spells CASSSEDSSPTDTQYF. For the CDR3, the DNA is TGTGCCAGCAGCTCCGAGGACAGTTCCCCCACAGATACGCAGTATTTT.

This clonotype was counted ten times or more. The rearrangement uses TRBV6-2 or TRBV6-3 and TRBJ2-1; the match to TRBD1 covers 8 bases. V shed 4 bases, J shed 0 bases, and the junction held 5 bases outside the gene matches. CDR1 is MNHEY and CDR2 is SVGEGT in the germline V gene. CDR3 length: 16 residues. This CDR3 reads CASSSRDRSSYNEQFF. DNA for the CDR3: TGTGCCAGCAGTTCCCGGGACAGGAGCTCCTACAATGAGCAGTTCTTC.

This clonotype was counted a few times. The chain combines TRBV20-1 with TRBJ2-7; possibly TRBD1 for D (6 bases). Germline lookup yields CDR1 DFQATT and CDR2 SNEGSKA (reference sequence). V gave up 3 bases and J gave up 4 bases, with 10 bases separating them. The length of the CDR3 is 12 residues. In DNA form, the CDR3 reads TGCAGTGCTAGCCCCGGGACATACGAGCAGTACTTC. This sequence encodes CSASPGTYEQYF.

V and J are TRBV20-1 and TRBJ2-5; TRBD2 aligns across 9 bases. Germline values: CDR1 DFQATT, CDR2 SNEGSKA (reference sequence). Losses at the gene ends were 3 bases for V and 4 bases for J; bases not matched to a gene: 6. The CDR3 covers 14 residues. The CDR3 sequence: CSARIAGAGETQYF. In nucleotides, the CDR3 is TGCAGTGCTAGGATAGCGGGAGCTGGAGAGACCCAGTACTTC.

Concerning this clonotype: It may be a read error: a sequence one base away is much more abundant. The CDR3 DNA reads TGCGCCAGCAGCTTGTGGGCCTGGAGAGTCGACCATGAGCAGTTCTTC. Translated: CASSLWAWRVDHEQFF. The chain uses TRBV5-1 and TRBJ2-1, with D uncertain. Trimming took 1 base from V and 8 from J, leaving 19 bases between them. The CDR3 is made up of 16 amino acids. The germline CDR1 and CDR2 sequences are SGHRS and YFSETQ.

This clonotype was counted many times. The J gene is TRBJ2-4, the V gene TRBV5-1; 7 nucleotides match TRBD2. Germline CDR1 is SGHRS and CDR2 is YFSETQ. Germline trimming cut 5 bases from V and 7 bases from J; bases unmatched to any gene: 6. The CDR3 covers 13 residues. CDR3 loop: CASRLPGRNIQYF. CDR3 nucleotides: TGCGCCAGCAGATTGCCCGGGAGGAACATTCAGTACTTC.

DNA for the CDR3: TGTGCCAGCAGCTCCTTTCACGGTTCCTATGGCTACACCTTC. The encoded protein is CASSSFHGSYGYTF. This sequence joins TRBV7-6 and TRBJ1-2, with D unresolved. This CDR3 is 14 amino acids long. CDR1 is SGHVS, CDR2 FNYEAQ, per germline. The ends were cut back, 4 bases at V and 4 bases at J, with 13 bases in the middle.

The rearrangement uses TRBV6-5 and TRBJ1-5, with TRBD1 as a possible D gene (6 bases). Germline V lookup: CDR1 MNHEY, CDR2 SVGAGI. The CDR3 is made up of 17 amino acids. Trimming pared 0 bases from V and 5 bases from J, leaving 17 bases between. DNA for the CDR3: TGTGCCAGCAGTTACTCGCAGGGGCGCCTTTTGGATCAGCCCCAGCATTTT. Protein sequence: CASSYSQGRLLDQPQHF.

This clonotype showed up many times. V usage is TRBV12-3 or TRBV12-4 and J usage is TRBJ1-5; TRBD1 agrees at 8 bases. J lost 7 bases, V lost 5 bases, and 7 bases had no gene match. This CDR3 is 14 amino acids long. The DNA of the CDR3 is TGTGCCAGCAGTCTGACAGGGGATCGGCAGCCCCAGCATTTT. It translates to CASSLTGDRQPQHF.

This clonotype has just a few counts. The rearrangement links TRBV24-1 to TRBJ2-1, with unresolved D. Germline assignment: CDR1 KGHDR and CDR2 SFDVKD. Trimming shortened V by 3 bases and J by 4 bases, and 24 bases separated the two germline ends. The CDR3 sequence is 19 residues long. The CDR3 protein is CATSDPRRVPLSPYNEQFF. DNA of the CDR3: TGTGCCACCAGTGATCCCCGAAGGGTACCTCTTTCCCCTTACAATGAGCAGTTCTTC.

Note on this clonotype: One end of the junction fails to match germline, which may point to a read error. The chain links TRBV12-3 or TRBV12-4 to TRBJ2-3; 9 nucleotides align to TRBD2. The CDR3 is 15 amino acids. CDR3 DNA sequence: TGTGCCAGCAGTCTAGCGGGGCGAACCACAGATACGCAGTATTTT. As protein: CASSLAGRTTDTQYF.

This clonotype was seen only a few times. This chain uses TRBV6-4 with TRBJ2-1, with TRBD1 matching 7 bases. The length of the CDR3 is 19 residues. Per germline, CDR1 MRHNA and CDR2 SNTAGT. V gave up 6 bases and J gave up 2 bases; unmatched junction bases: 19. As DNA, the CDR3 is TGTGCCAGCAGCGTCCCGGGGACAGCATATCTGGGGCCCTACAATGAGCAGTTCTTC. Residues: CASSVPGTAYLGPYNEQFF.

The chain has TRBV4-2 and TRBJ2-1; 10 bases line up with TRBD2. CDR1 is LGHNA, CDR2 YNFKEQ, per germline. Trimming cost V 1 base and J 3 bases; bases outside gene matches: 15. The length of the CDR3 is 20 residues. The CDR3 nucleotides are TGTGCCAGCAGCCAAGTCGGAGAAGCGCAGCGGGAGGGGGGCTACAATGAGCAGTTCTTC. It specifies CASSQVGEAQREGGYNEQFF.

This clonotype came up a few times. The J gene is TRBJ2-4, the V gene TRBV3-1; 11 nucleotides agree with TRBD2. The V and J ends lost 4 bases and 5 bases, in that order; junction bases with no gene match: 16. The CDR3 is made up of 19 amino acids. CDR1 LGHDT and CDR2 YNNKEL come from the germline V gene (reference sequence). The CDR3 loop is CASSPPFALSGRVENIQYF. CDR3 sequence (DNA): TGTGCCAGCAGCCCACCGTTTGCACTTAGCGGGAGGGTCGAAAACATTCAGTACTTC. The whole variable domain, filled in from reference TRBV3-1 and TRBJ2-4, reads DTAVSQTPKYLVTQMGNDKSIKCEQNLGHDTMYWYKQDSKKFLKIMFSYNNKELIINETVPNRFSPKSPDKAHLNLHINSLELGDSAVYFCASSPPFALSGRVENIQYFGAGTRLSVL.

The chain couples TRBV12-3 or TRBV12-4 to TRBJ2-1, with 15 bases matching TRBD2. V trimming: 4 bases; J trimming: 0 bases; junction bases outside the gene matches: 10. This CDR3 has 20 amino acids. The chain's CDR3 is CASSSSPGLAGGNSYNEQFF. In DNA form, the CDR3 reads TGTGCCAGCAGTTCCTCTCCGGGACTAGCGGGAGGCAACTCCTACAATGAGCAGTTCTTC.

The CDR3: CASSQGPGSTDTQYF. DNA for the CDR3: TGTGCCAGCAGCCAAGGTCCAGGTAGCACAGATACGCAGTATTTT. The V gene is TRBV3-1, the J gene TRBJ2-3, with D unresolved. Per germline, CDR1 LGHDT and CDR2 YNNKEL (reference sequence). The CDR3 has 15 amino acids. Trimming took 1 base from V and 0 from J, leaving 8 bases between them.

The chain employs TRBV28 and TRBJ2-7; TRBD2 aligns across 8 bases. The CDR3 covers 14 residues. Germline CDR1 MDHEN, CDR2 SYDVKM. V lost 7 bases to trimming and J lost 4 bases; unmatched junction nucleotides: 9. CDR3 residues: CASIPGLGSYEQYF. The CDR3 coding sequence is TGTGCCAGCATCCCGGGACTAGGATCATACGAGCAGTACTTC.

This chain uses TRBV28 with TRBJ2-3; TRBD1 aligns across 8 bases. Per the germline V gene, CDR1 is MDHEN and CDR2 is SYDVKM. The CDR3 totals 15 residues. The junction had 5 bases not matched to a gene; V was cut back by 5 bases and J by 1 base. The CDR3 sequence is CASSALTGGTDTQYF. The CDR3, as DNA: TGTGCCAGCAGTGCGTTGACAGGGGGCACAGATACGCAGTATTTT.

This clonotype was seen a few times. V usage is TRBV20-1 and J usage is TRBJ1-5; no reliable D call. The CDR3 extends over 14 amino acids. The germline CDR1 and CDR2 sequences are DFQATT and SNEGSKA (reference sequence). Trimming removed 3 bases from V and 0 bases from J, with 9 bases in between. The CDR3 nucleotides read TGCAGTGCTAGCCAGCTATATAGCAATCAGCCCCAGCATTTT. It yields the protein CSASQLYSNQPQHF.

This clonotype has just a few counts. DNA of the CDR3: TGTGCCATCAGACCGGACAGGGTAAGGACTGAAGCTTTCTTT. Translated, it gives CAIRPDRVRTEAFF. The chain joins TRBV10-3 to TRBJ1-1, with 8 bases matching TRBD1. The germline CDR1 and CDR2 sequences are ENHRY and SYGVKD. The length of the CDR3 is 14 residues. V lost 6 bases, J lost 5 bases, and 8 bases stayed unmatched.

V and J are TRBV7-6 and TRBJ2-7, with TRBD2 identical over 9 bases. V lost 0 bases to trimming and J lost 2 bases; unmatched junction nucleotides: 5. CDR1 is SGHVS, CDR2 FNYEAQ, per germline. This CDR3 is 16 amino acids long. CDR3 residues: CASSLAISGGPYEQYF. CDR3 sequence (DNA): TGTGCCAGCAGCTTAGCGATTAGCGGGGGTCCCTACGAGCAGTACTTC. Variable domain in full (rest from reference TRBV7-6 and TRBJ2-7): GAGVSQSPRYKVTKRGQDVALRCDPISGHVSLYWYRQALGQGPEFLTYFNYEAQQDKSGLPNDRFSAERPEGSISTLTIQRTEQRDSAMYRCASSLAISGGPYEQYFGPGTRLTVT.